This T cell receptor (beta chain) is from a study of blood T cell repertoires in COVID-19. Measured with immunoSEQ multiplex PCR; TCRdb has only the in-frame clones, and not every one. The repertoire holds under 300,000 clones, with 85% to 90% as singletons. The Seattle patients, enrolled during active infection, were followed longitudinally. V dropped 7 bases and J dropped 2 bases, with 14 bases sitting between them. This CDR3 comprises 15 residues. Germline loops: CDR1 MNHEY, CDR2 SVGAGI. This clone was seen once. The chain employs TRBV6-5 and TRBJ1-4; D gene unclear. The clonotype originates from a woman aged 55-70 years with COVID-19, enrolled during active disease. The sequenced sample was peripheral blood. This CDR3 reads CASKRKPGTNEKLFF. Written as DNA, the CDR3 is TGTGCCAGCAAGCGGAAACCTGGGACTAATGAAAAACTGTTTTTT.